The rows below give T cell receptor beta chains drawn from one sample of a study of glioma-infiltrating T cells after dendritic cell vaccination. Assay: immunoSEQ multiplex PCR; the TCRdb copy retains only in-frame clones and omits some. The sample lists more than 95,000 clones; 65% to 85% were seen once. The sample was blood, taken after dendritic cell vaccination. The receptor set was obtained from a human donor with glioblastoma. The conserved cysteine and the conserved F or W are not part of the CDR3 here. Each record gives: V gene, J gene, CDR3 protein.

TRBV15	TRBJ2-1	ATSREGQGYNEQF
TRBV21-1	TRBJ2-1	ASSINHRRDNEQF
TRBV15	TRBJ1-2	ATSRQVGTGGYGYT
TRBV6-1	TRBJ2-1	ASSEARWQADGEQF
TRBV6-1	TRBJ1-3	ASRETGAGGNTIY
TRBV6-1	TRBJ1-2	ASSEEGRGTRGYT
TRBV28	TRBJ2-7	ASSGNELHYEQY
TRBV19	TRBJ1-1	ASREWGRSGTEAF
TRBV28	TRBJ2-7	ASRLNGLEQY
TRBV27	TRBJ1-1	ASSPQGDTEAF
TRBV6-1	TRBJ2-7	ASSTTGGVHYEQY
TRBV7-8	TRBJ2-3	ASSKQAGGGSTDTQY
TRBV6-5	TRBJ2-7	ASREGEVQY
TRBV5-6	TRBJ2-7	ASSLLDRGLYEQY
TRBV5-4	TRBJ2-1	ASSPGTYNEQF
TRBV10-3	TRBJ1-4	AISDSPGGEKLF
TRBV5-1	TRBJ2-3	ASSFLGGDDTQY
TRBV6-1	TRBJ2-5	ASSEAGAGQETQY
TRBV7-3	TRBJ2-1	ASSKNPGTRNEQF
TRBV7-8	TRBJ2-7	ASSPRTESYEQY
TRBV6-8	TRBJ2-2	ASHSPGTSGSGGELF
TRBV30	TRBJ1-3	AWSPILLSGNTIY
TRBV4-1	TRBJ2-5	ASSQERGRETQY
TRBV20-1	TRBJ2-5	SALKSETQY
TRBV7-2	TRBJ2-1	ASSSPGGSAGYEQF
TRBV25-1	TRBJ1-4	ASSDTPFNEKLF
TRBV25-1	TRBJ2-7	ASSEASSGSTYEQY
TRBV5-1	TRBJ1-2	ASSSEGGQGGYGYT
TRBV5-1	TRBJ2-7	ASSYDPLYEQY
TRBV6-5	TRBJ1-3	ASSSDRGGNTIY
TRBV5-1	.	ASSLTGTYEQY
TRBV27	TRBJ2-7	ASSRNVPSGVTYEQY
TRBV7-9	TRBJ2-2	ASSLELAGNTGELF
TRBV7-8	TRBJ1-2	ASSDQVNYGYT
TRBV21-1	TRBJ1-2	ASSALTGWFPKPLYRLRGYT
TRBV19	TRBJ2-7	ASSWAITPSYEQY
TRBV5-4	TRBJ2-5	ASSPRLAKETQY
TRBV30	TRBJ1-2	AWSVPGIDGYT
TRBV30	TRBJ2-2	AWSFLYRHTGELF
TRBV10-3	TRBJ2-3	AISEPGVRADTQY
TRBV27	TRBJ2-5	ASSLSRQGETQY
TRBV2	TRBJ1-5	ASTPTGAMNQPQH
TRBV11-2	TRBJ1-6	ASSKRFRSSYNSPLH
TRBV28	TRBJ1-2	ASSSTGGNYGYT
TRBV27	TRBJ2-7	ASSYSGGASYEQY
TRBV7-9	TRBJ1-1	ASSLKGWGGTEAF
TRBV27	TRBJ2-1	ASSFAPVAYNEQF
TRBV5-1	TRBJ1-1	ASSLTRQFMNTEAF
TRBV9	TRBJ1-1	ASTDPGYDMNTEAF
TRBV2	TRBJ1-1	ASSLQGEGSTEAF
TRBV19	TRBJ2-5	ASSMGIAETQY
TRBV9	TRBJ1-2	ASSVVTGMDGYT
TRBV5-1	TRBJ2-3	ASSLDSDTQY
TRBV5-1	TRBJ1-4	ASSRDGRFNEKLF
TRBV9	TRBJ1-2	ASSVDLQGVYGYT
TRBV6-1	TRBJ2-7	ASSEGPGQGYEQY